This passage covers 5 T cell receptor beta chains from one sample sequenced in a study of cytomegalovirus exposure and HLA in healthy donors. The PCR had 60 Vbeta and 13 Jbeta primers. TCRdb's table, derived via immunoSEQ multiplex PCR, lists solely in-frame clones and lacks some. This table has roughly 130,000 clones, about 70% appearing once. The sample consisted of PBMCs. All receptors derive from a woman between 40 and 50 years old in good health and CMV-seropositive.

The chain uses TRBV5-5 and TRBJ1-6, with D unresolved. CDR3 length equals 16 residues. Germline V gene data show CDR1 as SGHKS and CDR2 as YYEKEE (reference sequence). V lost 1 base and J lost 0, with 8 bases in between. CDR3 residues: CASSLTWSSYNSPLHF. The CDR3 DNA sequence: TGTGCCAGCAGCTTGACCTGGAGCTCCTATAATTCACCCCTCCACTTT.

Here the CDR3 reads CASSLGGTEDYSNQPQHF. CDR3 DNA: TGTGCCAGCAGCTTAGGGGGGACAGAAGATTATAGCAATCAGCCCCAGCATTTT. The chain recombines TRBV11-2 with TRBJ1-5; 7 nucleotides agree with TRBD1. Germline loops: CDR1 SGHAT, CDR2 FQNNGV. The CDR3 is 18 residues long. Unmatched junction bases numbered 9, after V lost 1 base and J lost 0 bases.

This clone was counted a single time. The chain couples TRBV7-2 to TRBJ2-1, with a weak D call TRBD2 (5 bases). V lost 0 bases and J 9 bases, leaving 6 bases between the germline ends. The CDR3 covers 12 residues. CDR1 SGHTA and CDR2 FQGNSA come from the germline V gene. The CDR3 region is CASSLAGSEQFF. Here the CDR3 DNA reads TGTGCCAGCAGCTTAGCAGGGAGTGAGCAGTTCTTC. The full variable domain, with the rest looked up from reference TRBV7-2 and TRBJ2-1, is GAGVSQSPSNKVTEKGKDVELRCDPISGHTALYWYRQSLGQGLEFLIYFQGNSAPDKSGLPSDRFSAERTGGSVSTLTIQRTQQEDSAVYLCASSLAGSEQFFGPGTRLTVL.

The rearrangement links TRBV2 to TRBJ2-3; 8 bases are a match to TRBD1. The CDR3 runs to 14 residues. Losses at the gene ends were 4 bases for V and 4 bases for J; bases not matched to a gene: 4. In germline, CDR1 is SNHLY, CDR2 FYNNEI. The CDR3 sequence is CASSGDRGSDTQYF. The CDR3 DNA reads as TGTGCCAGCAGTGGAGACAGGGGTTCAGATACGCAGTATTTT.

The CDR3 spells CSVAPGNTEAFF. The CDR3 DNA follows: TGCAGCGTTGCACCAGGGAACACTGAAGCTTTCTTT. The gene calls are TRBV29-1 and TRBJ1-1; D is undetermined. This CDR3 contains 12 residues. V was clipped by 4 bases and J by 1 base, with 7 bases between them. The V gene's germline CDR1 is SQVTM and CDR2 ANQGSEA.